The T cell receptor (beta chain) described here comes from a study of cytomegalovirus exposure and HLA in healthy donors. Whole-study results and caveats: Among the most significant clusters, several appeared linked to common viral pathogens in a later analysis. Highest at DRB1 and lowest at HLA-C, TCR association rates differed among HLA loci in a later analysis. CMV serostatus alone was available as immune exposure information.

With respect to this clone: Its specificity is not known.

V lost 3 bases and J lost 0; bases outside the gene matches: 5. This CDR3 is built from 16 residues. The germline V gene encodes CDR1 LNHDA and CDR2 SQIVND (reference sequence). Researchers ran the PCR with 60 Vbeta and 13 Jbeta primers. As processed by the authors: Roughly 12 million shared chains were among around 78 million unique TCR beta chains counted in a later analysis. Repertoires were generated with immunoSEQ multiplex PCR, while TCRdb's copy carries only in-frame clones and drops some. D and trimming were read from the DNA, whereas the V and J calls and clone size are those reported in that table. In the table there are 150,000 to 200,000 clones, approximately 80% of which are singletons.

This TCR was recovered from a middle-aged woman in good health and CMV-seropositive. Sequenced input: PBMCs. The chain carries TRBV19 and TRBJ1-5; 7 bases align to TRBD1. Here the CDR3 DNA reads TGTGCCAGTAGTATCGGGACAGTTTATAGCAATCAGCCCCAGCATTTT. As protein: CASSIGTVYSNQPQHF.